The T cell receptor (beta chain) described here comes from a study of cytomegalovirus exposure and HLA in healthy donors. The overall study: Earlier work reported approximately 110 million unique TCR beta sequences from about 170 million T cells.

The V gene end was trimmed by 11 bases and the J gene end by 0 bases; junction bases not matched to a gene: 6. The germline V gene has CDR1 SEHNR and CDR2 FQNEAQ (reference sequence). The CDR3 has 13 amino acids. PCR employed 60 Vbeta and 13 Jbeta primers. Assay: immunoSEQ multiplex PCR; the TCRdb copy retains only in-frame clones and omits some. Of approximately 120,000 clones in the sample, roughly 80% were seen once. Sequencing input: PBMCs. The V call is TRBV7-9, the J call TRBJ2-7; 8 bases match TRBD2. The clonotype originates from a man aged 18 to 29 in good health and CMV-seropositive. CDR3 protein: CALKAGDSYEQYF. DNA of the CDR3: TGTGCCCTAAAAGCGGGGGACTCCTACGAGCAGTACTTC.